Listed here are 12 T cell receptor beta chains from one sample, sequenced in a study of blood T cell repertoires in COVID-19. Clones were read by immunoSEQ multiplex PCR, and TCRdb kept only the in-frame ones, dropping some. The data contain 90,000 to 100,000 clones, roughly 86% of them singletons. Specimen: peripheral blood. The receptors stem from a man in his forties or fifties with acute or convalescent COVID-19.

This clone was observed once. The rearrangement uses TRBV9 and TRBJ1-1; no clear D. Looked up from germline, CDR1 is SGDLS and CDR2 is YYNGEE. The CDR3 loop spans 12 amino acids. Trimming took off 0 bases at V and 8 bases at J, with 8 bases between the two ends. DNA for the CDR3: TGTGCCAGCAGCGTAGTCACAGCAGAAGCTTTCTTT. The encoded protein is CASSVVTAEAFF.

This sequence joins TRBV19 and TRBJ1-3, with D perhaps matching TRBD1 (5 bases). CDR3 size: 17 residues. V lost 3 bases to trimming and J lost 2 bases, with 17 bases between them. Per germline, CDR1 LNHDA and CDR2 SQIVND (reference sequence). CDR3 in amino acids: CASSINRQTEAGNTIYF. The DNA for the CDR3 is TGTGCCAGTAGTATCAACCGACAGACAGAGGCTGGAAACACCATATATTTT.

The chain couples TRBV5-1 to TRBJ2-5; TRBD1 matches 7 bases. The germline gives CDR1 SGHRS, CDR2 YFSETQ. The CDR3 totals 13 residues. The V gene end was trimmed by 4 bases and the J gene end by 2 bases; junction bases not matched to a gene: 2. The CDR3 nucleotides read TGCGCCAGCAGCCCCAGGGGGCAAGAGACCCAGTACTTC. It specifies CASSPRGQETQYF.

CDR3 residues: CASSIGGNEQFF. DNA for the CDR3: TGCGCCAGCAGCATTGGGGGGAATGAGCAGTTCTTC. The V gene is TRBV5-1, the J gene TRBJ2-1; TRBD2 is a possible D gene (6 bases). Germline V CDR1 and CDR2: SGHRS, YFSETQ. V lost 4 bases and J 7 bases, leaving 9 bases between the germline ends. This CDR3 spans 12 amino acids.

This chain joins TRBV5-4 and TRBJ2-1; TRBD2 matches at 15 bases. With 0 bases clipped from V and 9 bases from J, the junction kept 7 bases outside the gene matches. The germline gives CDR1 SGHNT, CDR2 YYREEE (reference sequence). The CDR3 runs to 17 residues. This CDR3 reads CASSLGGLAGGPGEQFF. As DNA, the CDR3 is TGTGCCAGCAGCTTGGGCGGACTAGCGGGAGGGCCTGGTGAGCAGTTCTTC.

Within the sample, this clone is medium-sized. This rearrangement joins TRBV4-1 to TRBJ1-5, with a tentative D call TRBD1 (5 bases). The CDR3 loop spans 14 amino acids. The V gene's germline CDR1 is MGHRA and CDR2 YSYEKL. V gave up 3 bases and J gave up 4 bases, with 10 bases separating them. The CDR3 protein is CASSHRQWNQPQHF. The CDR3 bases are TGCGCCAGCAGCCACCGACAGTGGAATCAGCCCCAGCATTTT.

V usage is TRBV5-1 and J usage is TRBJ2-3; weak D call: TRBD2 (6 bases). V was shortened by 1 base and J by 0 bases, with 9 bases between the two germline ends. The CDR3 extends over 15 amino acids. Germline V CDR1 and CDR2: SGHRS, YFSETQ. CDR3 DNA: TGCGCCAGCAGCTTGACTAGCCCCAGCACAGATACGCAGTATTTT. It translates to CASSLTSPSTDTQYF.

This chain connects TRBV6-5 to TRBJ2-7; 13 bases fit TRBD2. The CDR3 consists of 15 residues. CDR1 and CDR2 from the germline V gene are MNHEY and SVGAGI. Trimming at V came to 6 bases and at J to 2 bases, leaving 4 bases not matched to a gene. The chain's CDR3 is CASRPGLAGPYEQYF. For the CDR3, the DNA is TGTGCCAGCAGACCGGGACTAGCGGGGCCCTACGAGCAGTACTTC.

V is TRBV11-2 and J is TRBJ2-7, with 7 bases that match TRBD1. The CDR3 consists of 14 residues. After removal of 3 bases from V and 4 bases from J, the junction contained 6 bases not matched to a gene. Germline V gene sequence: CDR1 SGHAT, CDR2 FQNNGV. Written as DNA, the CDR3 is TGTGCCAGCAGCTTGTACTCACAGGGGTACGAGCAGTACTTC. Protein sequence: CASSLYSQGYEQYF. The entire variable domain, with the rest obtained from reference TRBV11-2 and TRBJ2-7, is as follows: EAGVAQSPRYKIIEKRQSVAFWCNPISGHATLYWYQQILGQGPKLLIQFQNNGVVDDSQLPKDRFSAERLKGVDSTLKIQPAKLEDSAVYLCASSLYSQGYEQYFGPGTRLTVT.

V and J are TRBV2 and TRBJ2-7; D may be TRBD2 (5 bases). V dropped 5 bases and J dropped 7 bases, with 18 bases sitting between them. The CDR3 has 14 residues. Germline V CDR1 and CDR2: SNHLY, FYNNEI. The CDR3 loop is CASSRASFPSEQYF. CDR3 in DNA: TGTGCCAGCAGTAGGGCTAGCTTTCCGTCTGAGCAGTACTTC.

The chain links TRBV6-5 to TRBJ2-7; D is possibly TRBD1 (5 bases). The germline V gene has CDR1 MNHEY and CDR2 SVGAGI. V was cut by 8 bases and J by 2 bases, with 13 bases left in between. The CDR3 is 13 residues long. CDR3 in amino acids: CASGKQGPYEQYF. CDR3 DNA: TGTGCCAGCGGGAAGCAGGGTCCCTACGAGCAGTACTTC.

This chain links TRBV7-9 with TRBJ2-1; TRBD2 matches at 8 bases. Looked up from germline, CDR1 is SEHNR and CDR2 is FQNEAQ (reference sequence). Germline trimming cut 1 base from V and 8 bases from J; bases unmatched to any gene: 1. This CDR3 is 13 amino acids long. CDR3 residues: CASSLDGGDEQFF. The CDR3 DNA reads TGTGCCAGCAGCTTAGACGGGGGGGATGAGCAGTTCTTC.